The text below deals with one T cell receptor (beta chain). What it binds is unknown. This CDR3 is also generated by other DNA sequences in the sample. This CDR3 has 13 amino acids. Germline V lookup: CDR1 KGHSH, CDR2 LQKENI. V lost 5 bases and J lost 1; bases outside the gene matches: 1. These data originate in a study of cytomegalovirus exposure and HLA in healthy donors. Looking at the study overall: Later analysis reported that the approximately 130 validation repertoires shared the platform of the 600 to 750 first-cohort repertoires. General study findings and limits: Among the CMV-associated chains, a few were confirmed in vitro as specific for CMV antigens. Rarity held for most TCR sequences, but there were some public TCRs that occurred in many donors.

Here immunoSEQ multiplex PCR was the method, and the copy in TCRdb shows in-frame clones only, minus some. In the table there are about 60,000 clones, approximately 95% of which are singletons. The J gene is TRBJ1-1, the V gene TRBV18; 7 bases match TRBD1. Material for sequencing was PBMCs. The sequence was collected from a woman aged 18-35 years in good health and CMV-seropositive. CDR3 DNA: TGTGCCAGCTCAGGGGACAGGAACACTGAAGCTTTCTTT. This gives the protein CASSGDRNTEAFF.